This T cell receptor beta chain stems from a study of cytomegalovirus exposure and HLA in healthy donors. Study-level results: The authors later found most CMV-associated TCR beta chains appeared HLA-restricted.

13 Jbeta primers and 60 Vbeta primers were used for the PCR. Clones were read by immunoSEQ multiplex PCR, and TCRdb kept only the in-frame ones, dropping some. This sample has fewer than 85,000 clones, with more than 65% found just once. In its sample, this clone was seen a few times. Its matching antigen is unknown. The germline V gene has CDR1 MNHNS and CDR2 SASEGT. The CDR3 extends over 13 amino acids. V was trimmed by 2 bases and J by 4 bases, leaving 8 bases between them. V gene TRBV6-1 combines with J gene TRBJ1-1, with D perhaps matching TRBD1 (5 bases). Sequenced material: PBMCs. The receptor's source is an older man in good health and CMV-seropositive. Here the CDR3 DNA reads TGTGCCAGCAGTGAACGGAGGGGCACTGAAGCTTTCTTT. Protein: CASSERRGTEAFF.